This TCR beta chain derives from a study of graft-versus-host responses after intestinal transplantation. At the level of the study: Recipients uniformly received anti-thymocyte globulin induction, followed by tacrolimus and steroids for about three years.

Whole-study findings and limits: Graft-donor T cell macrochimerism coincided with high graft-versus-host to host-versus-graft clonal ratios in allografts. Recipient bone marrow held GvH clones, some seen earlier in ileum or blood.

Here immunoSEQ multiplex PCR was the method, and the copy in TCRdb shows in-frame clones only, minus some. The data contain 85,000 to 90,000 clones, approximately 92% of them singletons. With regard to this clone: Its antigen is unknown.

V lost 2 bases, J lost 3 bases, and 11 bases lay in between. This CDR3 is built from 14 residues. CDR1 is SGHAT and CDR2 is FQNNGV in the germline V gene. Sequences were derived from unstimulated CD4+ T cells sorted from spleen or lymph node cells, sampled before intestinal transplant. The rearrangement joins TRBV11-2 to TRBJ2-7; D gene uncertain. The source of this sequence is a human donor who received an intestinal transplant. As DNA, the CDR3 is TGTGCCAGCAGCTTATTTGGTACTCTCTACGAGCAGTACTTC. It yields the protein CASSLFGTLYEQYF. Full variable domain (rest looked up from reference TRBV11-2 and TRBJ2-7): EAGVAQSPRYKIIEKRQSVAFWCNPISGHATLYWYQQILGQGPKLLIQFQNNGVVDDSQLPKDRFSAERLKGVDSTLKIQPAKLEDSAVYLCASSLFGTLYEQYFGPGTRLTVT.